The 29 T cell receptor beta chains in this list originate from one sample, sequenced in a study of OX40 agonist ivuxolimab in advanced cancers. TCRdb's copy holds only in-frame clones and misses some; the assay was immunoSEQ multiplex PCR. The table lists tens of thousands of clones, approximately 80% of them singletons. The sequenced sample was CD4+ or CD8+ T cells sorted from blood, obtained in a trial of the OX40 agonist ivuxolimab. These receptors originate from an adult with an advanced solid tumor such as melanoma, head and neck, liver or kidney cancer.

The rearrangement links TRBV2 to TRBJ2-5; D is unresolved. Germline-derived CDR1 and CDR2 are SNHLY and FYNNEI. CDR3 length: 11 amino acids. V was shortened by 6 bases and J by 1 base, with 3 bases between the two germline ends. CDR3 sequence reads: CASSPQETQYF. CDR3 in DNA: TGTGCCAGCAGCCCCCAAGAGACCCAGTACTTC. The full variable domain, with the rest looked up from reference TRBV2 and TRBJ2-5, is EPEVTQTPSHQVTQMGQEVILRCVPISNHLYFYWYRQILGQKVEFLVSFYNNEISEKSEIFDDQFSVERPDGSNFTLKIRSTKLEDSAMYFCASSPQETQYFGPGTRLLVL.

This clone was counted between two and nine times. V and J are TRBV5-8 and TRBJ2-1, with 7 positions matching TRBD1. The CDR3 spans 16 residues. Germline-derived CDR1 and CDR2 are SGHTS and YDEGEE. V lost 0 bases and J lost 4; bases outside the gene matches: 7. This chain's CDR3 is CASSLVGTDMYNEQFF. Written as DNA, the CDR3 is TGTGCCAGCAGCTTGGTGGGGACAGATATGTACAATGAGCAGTTCTTC.

As regards this clone: One end of the junction does not line up with germline, which may come from a read error. This chain uses TRBV7-9 with TRBJ2-1; maybe TRBD2 (5 bases). The CDR3 extends over 15 amino acids. Germline V CDR1 and CDR2: SEHNR, FQNEAQ (reference sequence). The CDR3, as DNA: TGCGCCAGCAGCCTGGACTGGAGCTCCTACAATGAGCAGTTCTTC. This sequence encodes CASSLDWSSYNEQFF. The full variable domain, with the rest looked up from reference TRBV7-9 and TRBJ2-1, is DTGVSQNPRHKITKRGQNVTFRCDPISEHNRLYWYRQTLGQGPEFLTYFQNEAQLEKSRLLSDRFSAERPKGSFSTLEIQRTEQGDSAMYLCASSLDWSSYNEQFFGPGTRLTVL.

By its share, this clone is medium-sized (0.01 to 0.1%). The V call is TRBV27, the J call TRBJ1-2; the D is unclear. Germline lookup yields CDR1 MNHEY and CDR2 SMNVEV (reference sequence). V lost 8 bases and J 8 bases, leaving 15 bases between the germline ends. The CDR3 loop spans 12 amino acids. The CDR3 nucleotides are TGTGCCAGCGGGTCTGGGTCGCGGGGCTACACCTTC. This codes for CASGSGSRGYTF.

The V and J genes are TRBV7-2 and TRBJ2-5; maybe TRBD1 (6 bases). The J call is doubtful: the DNA matches TRBJ2-7 better. Germline CDR1 reads SGHTA; CDR2 reads FQGNSA. CDR3 size: 15 residues. Here the CDR3 DNA reads TGTGCCAGCAGCTTAGGTTACAGGGCAGACTACGAGCAGTACTTC. Its protein is CASSLGYRADYEQYF.

The chain uses TRBV6-1 and TRBJ1-5; a possible D gene is TRBD1 (5 bases). V was trimmed by 1 base and J by 5 bases, leaving 15 bases between them. Germline V gene data show CDR1 as MNHNS and CDR2 as SASEGT. The CDR3 runs 16 residues. CDR3 DNA sequence: TGTGCCAGCAGTGAAGAGGGACCTATTATCGATCAGCCCCAGCATTTT. Translated: CASSEEGPIIDQPQHF.

This chain uses TRBV7-2 with TRBJ1-1, with D maybe TRBD1 (6 bases). Germline CDR1 reads SGHTA; CDR2 reads FQGNSA. Trimming cost V 4 bases and J 2 bases, with 14 bases left between them. There are 15 residues in the CDR3. The CDR3 loop reads CASSSYGGSNTEAFF. CDR3 bases: TGTGCCAGCAGCTCCTACGGGGGCTCCAACACTGAAGCTTTCTTT.

The chain carries TRBV11-1 and TRBJ2-5, with 12 bases lining up with TRBD1. V shed 5 bases and J 3 bases; nucleotides not matched to a gene: 7. There are 16 residues in the CDR3. Germline CDR1 reads SGHAT; CDR2 reads FQDESV (reference sequence). Written as DNA, the CDR3 is TGTGCCAGCAGCGCTGGGACAGGGGGCCCGGAAGAGACCCAGTACTTC. Its translation: CASSAGTGGPEETQYF.

This chain links TRBV5-4 with TRBJ1-2, with D unclear. The CDR3 is 12 amino acids. Germline V gene data show CDR1 as SGHNT and CDR2 as YYREEE (reference sequence). The V end lost 0 bases, the J end lost 6 bases, and 6 bases lay between the germline ends. In nucleotides, the CDR3 is TGTGCCAGCAGCTTGGCCGGTGATGGCTACACCTTC. Amino acid sequence: CASSLAGDGYTF.

In nucleotides, the CDR3 is TGTGCCAGCAGCCCGCGGACAGGGCTTGTTTACGAGCAGTACTTC. Its protein is CASSPRTGLVYEQYF. The rearrangement links TRBV7-9 to TRBJ2-7, with TRBD1 identical over 8 bases. This CDR3 has 15 amino acids. Germline CDR1 reads SEHNR; CDR2 reads FQNEAQ (reference sequence). V was clipped by 5 bases and J by 4 bases; unmatched bases: 10.

V usage is TRBV10-3 and J usage is TRBJ1-2; 10 bases are shared with TRBD1. This CDR3 comprises 14 residues. V gave up 4 bases and J gave up 4 bases; unmatched junction bases: 3. Germline V gives CDR1 ENHRY, CDR2 SYGVKD. The CDR3 bases are TGTGCCATCAGTGCCGGGACAGGGGCCTATGGCTACACCTTC. Translating gives CAISAGTGAYGYTF.

The sample holds one count of this clone. This chain joins TRBV11-3 and TRBJ1-2; 8 nucleotides line up with TRBD1. The germline gives CDR1 SGHNT, CDR2 YENEEA. The CDR3 is 15 amino acids. With V trimmed by 2 bases and J by 2 bases, 4 bases remained unmatched. The CDR3 loop reads CASSLSRDRNYGYTF. The CDR3 nucleotides read TGTGCCAGCAGCTTATCGAGGGACAGGAACTATGGCTACACCTTC.

The chain links TRBV6-5 to TRBJ1-5; D is undetermined. Per germline, CDR1 MNHEY and CDR2 SVGAGI. V lost 5 bases, J lost 5 bases, and 10 bases lay in between. The CDR3 contains 13 residues. Here the CDR3 reads CASSAHIDQPQHF. As DNA, the CDR3 is TGTGCCAGCAGTGCCCATATAGATCAGCCCCAGCATTTT.

V is TRBV5-1 and J is TRBJ2-5; D unclear. Germline V CDR1 and CDR2: SGHRS, YFSETQ. The CDR3 is 13 amino acids. Trimming removed 0 bases from V and 5 bases from J, with 8 bases in between. CDR3 DNA sequence: TGCGCCAGCAGCTTGGGGTTGGGTGAGACCCAGTACTTC. It specifies CASSLGLGETQYF.

V gene TRBV18 combines with J gene TRBJ1-3; 7 nucleotides match TRBD1. The germline V gene encodes CDR1 KGHSH and CDR2 LQKENI. V lost 3 bases, J lost 0 bases, and 5 bases stayed unmatched. This CDR3 has 16 amino acids. CDR3 sequence: CASSPAGGFSGNTIYF. The CDR3 DNA reads as TGTGCCAGCTCACCGGCAGGGGGATTCTCTGGAAACACCATATATTTT.

The J gene is TRBJ2-5, the V gene TRBV5-1, with 8 bases fitting TRBD1. The germline V gene encodes CDR1 SGHRS and CDR2 YFSETQ. The J segment lost 1 base and the V segment lost 0 bases, leaving 2 bases of the junction unmatched. The CDR3 runs to 15 residues. The CDR3, as DNA: TGCGCCAGCAGCTTGGCAGGGGGCTTCCAAGAGACCCAGTACTTC. Translated, it gives CASSLAGGFQETQYF. The whole variable domain, filled in from reference TRBV5-1 and TRBJ2-5, reads KAGVTQTPRYLIKTRGQQVTLSCSPISGHRSVSWYQQTPGQGLQFLFEYFSETQRNKGNFPGRFSGRQFSNSRSEMNVSTLELGDSALYLCASSLAGGFQETQYFGPGTRLLVL.

V is TRBV28 and J is TRBJ2-1; no clear D. With 1 base removed from V and 0 bases from J, the gap between germline ends came to 1 base. Germline-derived CDR1 and CDR2 are MDHEN and SYDVKM. The CDR3 length is 13 residues. The chain's CDR3 is CASSLYSYNEQFF. As DNA, the CDR3 is TGTGCCAGCAGTTTATACTCCTACAATGAGCAGTTCTTC.

V is TRBV5-5 and J is TRBJ1-3; 8 bases are shared with TRBD1. V lost 4 bases and J lost 3; bases outside the gene matches: 6. Germline V lookup: CDR1 SGHKS, CDR2 YYEKEE (reference sequence). The CDR3 is 15 residues long. CDR3 nucleotides: TGTGCCAGCAGCGCTTGGACAGGGAATGGAAACACCATATATTTT. This translates into CASSAWTGNGNTIYF.

The rearrangement uses TRBV5-1 and TRBJ2-7; possibly TRBD2 for D (6 bases). Germline lookup yields CDR1 SGHRS and CDR2 YFSETQ. The length of the CDR3 is 15 residues. V lost 4 bases to trimming and J lost 2 bases, with 16 bases between them. Here the CDR3 reads CASSLVVAEPYEQYF. CDR3 coding DNA: TGCGCCAGCAGCCTCGTGGTAGCGGAGCCCTACGAGCAGTACTTC.

This chain connects TRBV9 to TRBJ1-1; possible D gene TRBD1, 5 bases. V was shortened by 0 bases and J by 1 base, with 7 bases between the two germline ends. The CDR3 contains 14 residues. Per the germline V gene, CDR1 is SGDLS and CDR2 is YYNGEE. Here the CDR3 DNA reads TGTGCCAGCAGCGTAGCGACAGCGAACACTGAAGCTTTCTTT. It specifies CASSVATANTEAFF.

The chain carries TRBV18 and TRBJ2-5, with a possible D match to TRBD1 (6 bases). The assigned J gene may be wrong: the sequence end matches TRBJ2-7 better. This CDR3 is 13 amino acids long. Germline V gives CDR1 KGHSH, CDR2 LQKENI. CDR3 DNA sequence: TGTGCCAGCTCACCTCCAACAGGGTACGAGCAGTACTTC. As protein: CASSPPTGYEQYF.

V and J are TRBV4-3 and TRBJ2-7, with 10 bases lining up with TRBD2. Germline-derived CDR1 and CDR2 are LGHNA and YSLEER. This CDR3 spans 16 amino acids. J gave up 5 bases and V 5 bases, and 12 bases lay outside the gene matches. CDR3 sequence: CASSEGLAGERNEQYF. The CDR3 DNA reads as TGCGCCAGCAGCGAGGGGCTAGCGGGAGAAAGGAACGAGCAGTACTTC.

The gene calls are TRBV13 and TRBJ1-2; 10 nucleotides match TRBD1. Germline values: CDR1 PRHDT, CDR2 FYEKMQ (reference sequence). V shed 5 bases and J 4 bases; nucleotides not matched to a gene: 7. The CDR3 is made up of 15 amino acids. CDR3 loop: CASSRDRGRGYGYTF. CDR3 nucleotides: TGTGCCAGCAGCCGCGACAGGGGGCGCGGCTATGGCTACACCTTC. Looking up the rest from reference TRBV13 and TRBJ1-2 gives the full variable domain: AAGVIQSPRHLIKEKRETATLKCYPIPRHDTVYWYQQGPGQDPQFLISFYEKMQSDKGSIPDRFSAQQFSDYHSELNMSSLELGDSALYFCASSRDRGRGYGYTFGSGTRLTVV.

V gene TRBV6-1 combines with J gene TRBJ1-5; D not resolved. The CDR3 extends over 16 amino acids. V was cut by 3 bases and J by 0 bases, with 12 bases left in between. Germline V gives CDR1 MNHNS, CDR2 SASEGT. The CDR3 DNA sequence: TGTGCCAGCAGTGATTTTGTAGTTTATAGCAATCAGCCCCAGCATTTT. Protein: CASSDFVVYSNQPQHF.

This chain uses TRBV7-3 with TRBJ1-2, with a tentative D call TRBD1 (6 bases). The CDR3 totals 13 residues. The V gene's germline CDR1 is SGHTA and CDR2 FQGTGA. V lost 0 bases to trimming and J lost 8 bases, with 10 bases between them. In DNA, the CDR3 is TGTGCCAGCAGCTTAACGGGGGGCTACGGCTACACCTTC. Its translation is CASSLTGGYGYTF.

CDR3 coding DNA: TGTGCCAGCTCACCACCTCCCCTCGGGGCCTACGAGCAGTACTTC. This codes for CASSPPPLGAYEQYF. The genes are TRBV18 and TRBJ2-7, with D perhaps TRBD2 (5 bases). Per germline, CDR1 KGHSH and CDR2 LQKENI. Trimming took 0 bases from V and 2 from J, leaving 11 bases between them. The CDR3 runs to 15 residues.

The chain has TRBV5-1 and TRBJ1-2, with D unresolved. The germline V gene encodes CDR1 SGHRS and CDR2 YFSETQ. Trimming stripped 6 bases from V and 7 bases from J, with 16 bases between. This CDR3 spans 13 amino acids. The CDR3 reads CASTTDGEGGYTF. DNA of the CDR3: TGCGCCAGCACAACAGACGGCGAAGGTGGCTACACCTTC. The variable domain in full, completed from reference TRBV5-1 and TRBJ1-2, reads KAGVTQTPRYLIKTRGQQVTLSCSPISGHRSVSWYQQTPGQGLQFLFEYFSETQRNKGNFPGRFSGRQFSNSRSEMNVSTLELGDSALYLCASTTDGEGGYTFGSGTRLTVV.

This clone was detected many times. The gene calls are TRBV27 and TRBJ1-4, with 8 bases that match TRBD1. CDR3 length: 14 residues. Germline V gene data show CDR1 as MNHEY and CDR2 as SMNVEV (reference sequence). V lost 8 bases, J lost 8 bases, and 10 bases stayed unmatched. CDR3 DNA sequence: TGTGCCAGCCGATCCTCCGGGACAGGCGAAAAACTGTTTTTT. Translated: CASRSSGTGEKLFF.

This chain links TRBV10-3 with TRBJ1-2, with 8 bases identical to TRBD1. The CDR3 has 16 amino acids. V dropped 0 bases and J dropped 2; count of bases not matched to a gene: 5. Germline assignment: CDR1 ENHRY and CDR2 SYGVKD. For the CDR3, the DNA is TGTGCCATCAGTGAGTCGAGCAGGGGGCACAACTATGGCTACACCTTC. Encoded protein: CAISESSRGHNYGYTF.